Sequencing of this TCR beta chain was carried out in a study of OX40 agonist ivuxolimab in advanced cancers. Measured with immunoSEQ multiplex PCR; TCRdb has only the in-frame clones, and not every one. The repertoire has tens of thousands of clones, roughly 87% of them found once; the top ten carry 0.15% to 0.2%. Trimming stripped 3 bases from V and 8 bases from J, with 14 bases between. This CDR3 has 13 amino acids. The V gene's germline CDR1 is SGHRS and CDR2 YFSETQ. This TCR was sampled from an adult with an advanced solid tumor such as melanoma, head and neck, liver or kidney cancer. Material: CD4+ or CD8+ T cells sorted from blood, obtained in a trial of the OX40 agonist ivuxolimab. This rearrangement joins TRBV5-1 to TRBJ1-2; possible D gene TRBD1, 5 bases. As DNA, the CDR3 is TGCGCCAGCAGCTCCACAAATTCAGGGGGCTACACCTTC. This sequence encodes CASSSTNSGGYTF.